These 27 T cell receptor beta chains originate from one sample sequenced in a study of cytomegalovirus exposure and HLA in healthy donors. The protocol was immunoSEQ multiplex PCR, while the TCRdb copy is restricted to in-frame clones and leaves out a portion. The sample yields some 250,000 clones, less than 95% seen once. Sequencing was carried out using PBMCs. These receptors all stem from a woman in her 30s in good health and CMV-seronegative.

The chain links TRBV7-9 to TRBJ2-7; D possibly corresponds to TRBD2 (5 bases). The V end was cut by 5 bases, the J end by 4 bases, with 15 bases between. The CDR3 has 14 amino acids. Germline V lookup: CDR1 SEHNR, CDR2 FQNEAQ (reference sequence). The CDR3: CASSGGPREYEQYF. CDR3 coding DNA: TGTGCCAGCAGCGGCGGGCCCCGCGAGTACGAGCAGTACTTC.

This clone appeared once. This rearrangement joins TRBV7-2 to TRBJ1-2; D is ambiguous. Trimming shortened V by 2 bases and J by 7 bases, and 11 bases separated the two germline ends. The CDR3 is 13 residues long. Germline V CDR1 and CDR2: SGHTA, FQGNSA. CDR3 sequence: CASSLFDSTGYTF. The CDR3 bases are TGTGCCAGCAGCTTATTTGATAGTACTGGCTACACCTTC. Combining the CDR3 with reference TRBV7-2 and TRBJ1-2 gives the whole variable domain GAGVSQSPSNKVTEKGKDVELRCDPISGHTALYWYRQSLGQGLEFLIYFQGNSAPDKSGLPSDRFSAERTGGSVSTLTIQRTQQEDSAVYLCASSLFDSTGYTFGSGTRLTVV.

The V gene is TRBV11-2, the J gene TRBJ2-5; maybe TRBD2 (6 bases). Germline lookup yields CDR1 SGHAT and CDR2 FQNNGV. The CDR3 has 14 amino acids. Between the trimmed V and J ends, which lost 0 bases and 7 bases, there was a span of 12 bases. The DNA of the CDR3 is TGTGCCAGCAGCTTAGATCCTAGCGAGGCGACCCAGTACTTC. Translated: CASSLDPSEATQYF.

This chain uses TRBV10-2 with TRBJ2-7; D is undetermined. Deletions cut 10 bases from V and 0 bases from J, with 13 bases between. The CDR3 length is 13 residues. The V gene's germline CDR1 is WSHSY and CDR2 SAAADI. Written as DNA, the CDR3 is TGCGCCACGTATACAGAGTACTCCTACGAGCAGTACTTC. Protein sequence: CATYTEYSYEQYF.

The chain couples TRBV29-1 to TRBJ2-1, with D unresolved. The germline CDR1 and CDR2 sequences are SQVTM and ANQGSEA. The CDR3 length is 13 residues. V was pared by 7 bases and J by 0 bases, with 10 bases between. The CDR3 protein is CSAQASSYNEQFF. As DNA, the CDR3 is TGCAGCGCGCAGGCGAGCTCCTACAATGAGCAGTTCTTC.

This chain links TRBV28 with TRBJ2-7; 8 nucleotides align to TRBD1. Germline CDR1 reads MDHEN; CDR2 reads SYDVKM. V gave up 2 bases and J gave up 5 bases; unmatched junction bases: 11. CDR3 length: 16 amino acids. Here the CDR3 DNA reads TGTGCCAGCAGTTTAATCGGCCAGGGGGCGCGCCACGAGCAGTACTTC. This encodes CASSLIGQGARHEQYF.

V is TRBV15 and J is TRBJ2-7; a possible D gene is TRBD1 (5 bases). This CDR3 spans 16 amino acids. The germline V gene encodes CDR1 LNHNV and CDR2 YYDKDF (reference sequence). V gave up 0 bases and J gave up 0 bases, with 12 bases separating them. The CDR3 loop is CATSREGRAISYEQYF. CDR3 nucleotides: TGTGCCACCAGCAGAGAGGGCAGGGCGATCTCCTACGAGCAGTACTTC.

The genes are TRBV28 and TRBJ1-2; no reliable D call. CDR3 length equals 14 residues. The V end lost 3 bases, the J end lost 5 bases, and 13 bases lay between the germline ends. CDR1 is MDHEN, CDR2 SYDVKM, per germline. The CDR3 DNA reads TGTGCCAGCAGTTTCGTTGGGTCCTCTTATGGCTACACCTTC. This encodes CASSFVGSSYGYTF.

This clone came up a few times. J is TRBJ2-2 and V is TRBV18; D is uncertain. The V and J ends lost 0 bases and 3 bases respectively, with 5 bases between them. Germline lookup yields CDR1 KGHSH and CDR2 LQKENI. CDR3 length equals 14 residues. DNA for the CDR3: TGTGCCAGCTCACCACCCGAGGACACCGGGGAGCTGTTTTTT. It specifies CASSPPEDTGELFF.

In DNA, the CDR3 is TGTGCCAGCAGCTTAGGCGGGACTAGCGGGAGGGCCTACGAGCAGTACTTC. This encodes CASSLGGTSGRAYEQYF. This chain joins TRBV7-2 and TRBJ2-7; TRBD2 matches at 16 bases. V shed 1 base, J shed 2 bases, and the junction held 2 bases outside the gene matches. The germline V gene has CDR1 SGHTA and CDR2 FQGNSA. This CDR3 contains 17 residues.

J is TRBJ2-7 and V is TRBV7-8, with TRBD1 matching over 10 bases. J was trimmed by 3 bases and V by 7 bases; bases with no gene match: 6. The CDR3 sequence is 14 residues long. Per the germline V gene, CDR1 is SGHVS and CDR2 is FQNEAQ. CDR3 residues: CASTLGQGSYEQYF. The CDR3 DNA is TGTGCCAGCACCCTGGGACAGGGGAGCTACGAGCAGTACTTC.

The chain uses TRBV6-5 and TRBJ2-1; D uncertain. Germline values: CDR1 MNHEY, CDR2 SVGAGI. CDR3 length equals 15 residues. V was pared by 3 bases and J by 3 bases, with 12 bases between. CDR3 amino acids: CASSYGPPDYNEQFF. Written as DNA, the CDR3 is TGTGCCAGCAGTTATGGACCCCCAGACTACAATGAGCAGTTCTTC.

V is TRBV7-3 and J is TRBJ2-7; D ambiguous. CDR3 length equals 13 residues. V lost 2 bases and J lost 6, with 11 bases in between. Germline V gene lookup returns CDR1 SGHTA and CDR2 FQGTGA. The CDR3 DNA sequence: TGTGCCAGCAGCTTAGTTCTTGGGTCCGAGCAGTACTTC. The encoded protein is CASSLVLGSEQYF.

V and J are TRBV15 and TRBJ2-1; tentative D call: TRBD1 (5 bases). This CDR3 has 16 amino acids. Trimming pared 0 bases from V and 6 bases from J, leaving 15 bases between. Germline values: CDR1 LNHNV, CDR2 YYDKDF (reference sequence). The CDR3 is CATSRDTRQGLNEQFF. CDR3 bases: TGTGCCACCAGCAGAGATACTCGGCAGGGTCTCAATGAGCAGTTCTTC.

The rearrangement uses TRBV7-9 and TRBJ1-5, with D possibly TRBD1 on 5 matching bases. The CDR3 loop spans 15 amino acids. Germline V CDR1 and CDR2: SEHNR, FQNEAQ (reference sequence). The germline V and J ends were trimmed by 1 base and 4 bases, with 11 bases remaining between them. CDR3 in amino acids: CASSLGGTLNQPQHF. CDR3 sequence (DNA): TGTGCCAGCAGCTTAGGTGGGACTTTAAATCAGCCCCAGCATTTT.

The chain joins TRBV29-1 to TRBJ2-3; D possibly corresponds to TRBD1 (5 bases). Germline V lookup: CDR1 SQVTM, CDR2 ANQGSEA. V was pared by 1 base and J by 3 bases, with 14 bases between. This CDR3 is 15 amino acids long. The CDR3 loop is CSVEAGRTRTDTQYF. CDR3 DNA sequence: TGCAGCGTTGAAGCAGGGCGGACACGGACAGATACGCAGTATTTT.

This rearrangement joins TRBV6-1 to TRBJ1-4; 8 bases fit TRBD1. V shed 0 bases, J shed 3 bases, and the junction held 6 bases outside the gene matches. Germline V gives CDR1 MNHNS, CDR2 SASEGT. This CDR3 region has 17 residues. The CDR3 DNA reads as TGTGCCAGCAGTGAAGCGGTCAGGGGGCTCTCTAATGAAAAACTGTTTTTT. Translated, it gives CASSEAVRGLSNEKLFF.

The chain has TRBV27 and TRBJ2-1; tentatively, D is TRBD2 (6 bases). This CDR3 spans 17 amino acids. Per the germline V gene, CDR1 is MNHEY and CDR2 is SMNVEV (reference sequence). Between the trimmed V and J ends, which lost 4 bases and 1 base, there was a span of 17 bases. Here the CDR3 reads CASSWGDPSRSYNEQFF. CDR3 nucleotides: TGTGCCAGCAGTTGGGGGGATCCTAGCCGTTCCTACAATGAGCAGTTCTTC.

The J gene is TRBJ1-2, the V gene TRBV14; no clear D gene. There are 13 residues in the CDR3. Looked up from germline, CDR1 is SGHDN and CDR2 is FVKESK. Trimming shortened V by 3 bases and J by 4 bases, and 9 bases separated the two germline ends. The CDR3 loop is CASSQKTGYGYTF. The CDR3 bases are TGTGCCAGCAGCCAGAAGACCGGCTATGGCTACACCTTC.

This CDR3 is CASSLERLAGWDEQYF. CDR3 DNA sequence: TGTGCCAGCAGCTTAGAACGGCTAGCGGGATGGGACGAGCAGTACTTC. The rearrangement uses TRBV7-6 and TRBJ2-7, with 9 bases lining up with TRBD2. Germline V gene data show CDR1 as SGHVS and CDR2 as FNYEAQ. The CDR3 covers 16 residues. Unmatched junction bases numbered 9, after V lost 1 base and J lost 5 bases.

The rearrangement joins TRBV9 to TRBJ1-4; a weak D match, TRBD1 (5 bases). This CDR3 comprises 19 residues. Germline lookup yields CDR1 SGDLS and CDR2 YYNGEE. V lost 0 bases to trimming and J lost 0 bases, with 18 bases between them. CDR3 protein: CASSVGSGPFFATNEKLFF. The CDR3 nucleotides read TGTGCCAGCAGCGTAGGTTCGGGGCCTTTTTTTGCAACTAATGAAAAACTGTTTTTT.

This chain links TRBV6-6 with TRBJ1-3, with 7 positions matching TRBD1. The ends lost 6 bases at V and 0 bases at J; junction bases unmatched: 5. The CDR3 sequence is 15 residues long. CDR1 and CDR2 (germline): MNHNY, SVGAGI (reference sequence). The CDR3 spells CASSLRDSSGNTIYF. The CDR3 nucleotides are TGTGCCAGCAGCTTACGGGACAGCTCTGGAAACACCATATATTTT.

The J gene is TRBJ1-1, the V gene TRBV27, with TRBD1 matching over 7 bases. CDR3 length: 16 amino acids. V lost 2 bases and J lost 0; bases outside the gene matches: 6. Germline CDR1 and CDR2: MNHEY and SMNVEV (reference sequence). The DNA for the CDR3 is TGTGCCAGCAGTTTAGGGCAGGGGGTATTGAACACTGAAGCTTTCTTT. Its protein product is CASSLGQGVLNTEAFF.

The chain links TRBV19 to TRBJ2-7; TRBD2 matches at 10 bases. The junction had 6 bases not matched to a gene; V was cut back by 3 bases and J by 1 base. CDR1 and CDR2 (germline): LNHDA, SQIVND (reference sequence). The CDR3 spans 16 residues. The DNA for the CDR3 is TGTGCCAGTAGTATGGGGTCTAGCGGGAGTTCCTACGAGCAGTACTTC. This encodes CASSMGSSGSSYEQYF.

The rearrangement joins TRBV6-5 to TRBJ1-4; D is undetermined. The V end lost 2 bases, the J end lost 1 base, and 8 bases lay between the germline ends. The CDR3 is 15 residues long. Germline loops: CDR1 MNHEY, CDR2 SVGAGI. CDR3 nucleotides: TGTGCCAGCAGTTACGGAGGGCTAACTAATGAAAAACTGTTTTTT. This translates into CASSYGGLTNEKLFF.

The sample holds one count of this clone. This rearrangement joins TRBV6-5 to TRBJ1-5; D is undetermined. Germline lookup yields CDR1 MNHEY and CDR2 SVGAGI. The CDR3 consists of 14 residues. The V gene lost 6 bases and the J gene lost 5 bases, with 14 bases spanning the gap. The DNA for the CDR3 is TGTGCCAGCAGACCAACTCCGTGGTATCAGCCCCAGCATTTT. The encoded protein is CASRPTPWYQPQHF.

The chain has TRBV27 and TRBJ2-7; D is unresolved. This CDR3 has 15 residues. Germline V CDR1 and CDR2: MNHEY, SMNVEV (reference sequence). The V end lost 4 bases, the J end lost 2 bases, and 15 bases lay between the germline ends. CDR3 residues: CASSSRQERPYEQYF. The CDR3 coding sequence is TGTGCCAGCAGTTCCCGGCAGGAAAGACCCTACGAGCAGTACTTC.